One sample yielded the 30 T cell receptor beta chains listed below, sequenced in a study of Graves' ophthalmopathy and Graves' hyperthyroidism. The authors amplified TCR beta CDR3 regions, and they did so from RNA transcripts for repertoire sequencing. Second-round multiplex PCR came after a first-round RT-PCR that employed HTBI primers. Each CDR3 protein is one row after TCRdb ran MiXCR on the multiplex PCR reads. The sample records 300,000 or so distinct CDR3 sequences, 17% being singletons. The sample comprised peripheral blood. The receptors come from an adult man with Graves' ophthalmopathy.

The chain has TRBV20-1 and TRBJ1-1; unclear D gene. Germline assignment: CDR1 DFQATT and CDR2 SNEGSKA (reference sequence). The CDR3 consists of 13 residues. Trimming took 4 bases from V and 4 from J, leaving 13 bases between them. The CDR3 DNA reads TGCAGTGCTAAGGAGGGTGTTACCACTGAAGCTTTCTTT. Residues: CSAKEGVTTEAFF.

CDR3 loop: CASRPGLRLYEQYF. The CDR3 bases are TGTGCCAGCAGACCGGGACTAAGACTCTACGAGCAGTACTTC. V and J are TRBV12-3 or TRBV12-4 and TRBJ2-7; 7 nucleotides align to TRBD2. V was clipped by 6 bases and J by 3 bases; unmatched bases: 8. The CDR3 has 14 residues.

This rearrangement joins TRBV20-1 to TRBJ2-2; a weak D match, TRBD1 (5 bases). V lost 6 bases, J lost 2 bases, and 16 bases lay in between. The CDR3 is 15 residues long. Germline V lookup: CDR1 DFQATT, CDR2 SNEGSKA (reference sequence). The CDR3 coding sequence is TGCAGTGCACGAGGACACCCCAGAAACACCGGGGAGCTGTTTTTT. Translating gives CSARGHPRNTGELFF.

The V and J genes are TRBV6-1 and TRBJ1-2; D unresolved. This CDR3 is built from 10 residues. V lost 2 bases and J 8 bases, leaving 3 bases between the germline ends. CDR1 and CDR2 (germline): MNHNS, SASEGT. CDR3 residues: CASSEQGYTF. CDR3 coding DNA: TGTGCCAGCAGTGAACAAGGCTACACCTTC.

This clonotype was found many times. This chain joins TRBV20-1 and TRBJ1-2; D is ambiguous. The germline V and J ends were trimmed by 3 bases and 4 bases, with 15 bases remaining between them. The CDR3 sequence is 14 residues long. Per the germline V gene, CDR1 is DFQATT and CDR2 is SNEGSKA (reference sequence). CDR3: CSARQNTDPYGYTF. The DNA for the CDR3 is TGCAGTGCTAGGCAGAACACCGATCCCTATGGCTACACCTTC.

Here the CDR3 reads CASSQAGAARSDEQYF. CDR3 bases: TGCGCCAGCAGCCAAGCGGGGGCGGCGCGGTCGGACGAGCAGTACTTC. The rearrangement uses TRBV4-1 and TRBJ2-7, with D perhaps assigned TRBD1 or TRBD2 (6 bases each). CDR1 and CDR2 (germline): MGHRA, YSYEKL. The germline V and J ends were trimmed by 1 base and 5 bases, with 18 bases remaining between them. This CDR3 comprises 16 residues.

This clonotype was counted ten times or more. In DNA, the CDR3 is TGTGCCAGCAGCAATTCCCAAGGCGGGATACAAGAGACCCAGTACTTC. Its protein product is CASSNSQGGIQETQYF. This rearrangement joins TRBV7-9 to TRBJ2-5; D perhaps matches TRBD2 (6 bases). Germline CDR1 and CDR2: SEHNR and FQNEAQ (reference sequence). Trimming pared 5 bases from V and 2 bases from J, leaving 18 bases between. The CDR3 is made up of 16 amino acids.

V gene TRBV27 combines with J gene TRBJ2-7, with 7 bases lining up with TRBD2. CDR1 MNHEY and CDR2 SMNVEV come from the germline V gene (reference sequence). With 5 bases clipped from V and 3 bases from J, the junction kept 7 bases outside the gene matches. This CDR3 comprises 14 residues. Here the CDR3 reads CASSARRGDYEQYF. CDR3 nucleotide sequence: TGTGCCAGCAGTGCGCGACGGGGGGACTACGAGCAGTACTTC.

This clonotype was seen a handful of times. V is TRBV5-1 and J is TRBJ2-3; D is unresolved. The V gene lost 3 bases and the J gene lost 5 bases, with 7 bases spanning the gap. CDR1 SGHRS and CDR2 YFSETQ come from the germline V gene. This CDR3 contains 12 residues. CDR3 amino acids: CASSSPGDTQYF. The CDR3 DNA reads as TGCGCCAGCAGCTCACCCGGAGATACGCAGTATTTT.

This clonotype was recorded at least ten times. The chain carries TRBV5-1 and TRBJ1-1, with D perhaps matching TRBD1 (6 bases). From germline, CDR1 is SGHRS and CDR2 YFSETQ. V was pared by 2 bases and J by 5 bases, with 10 bases between. This CDR3 region has 13 residues. The CDR3 DNA reads TGCGCCAGCAGCTTAGACAGGAAGACTGAAGCTTTCTTT. Protein: CASSLDRKTEAFF.

This clonotype was recorded at least ten times. This chain joins TRBV9 and TRBJ1-3; 7 positions agree with TRBD1. The CDR3 has 15 residues. CDR1 is SGDLS, CDR2 YYNGEE, per germline. V was pared by 1 base and J by 3 bases, with 4 bases of the junction left unmatched. CDR3 nucleotides: TGTGCCAGCAGCGTATCGACAGGGTTTGGAAACACCATATATTTT. Translation: CASSVSTGFGNTIYF.

This clonotype came up many times. The rearrangement links TRBV20-1 to TRBJ1-1, with unresolved D. V was shortened by 2 bases and J by 5 bases, with 6 bases between the two germline ends. Germline V CDR1 and CDR2: DFQATT, SNEGSKA (reference sequence). The CDR3 loop spans 11 amino acids. CDR3 in DNA: TGCAGTGCTAGACAGAAGACTGAAGCTTTCTTT. This sequence encodes CSARQKTEAFF.

This clonotype was picked up many times. The chain couples TRBV15 to TRBJ1-2; no definite D call. CDR3 length: 15 amino acids. V was trimmed by 1 base and J by 0 bases, leaving 9 bases between them. The V gene's germline CDR1 is LNHNV and CDR2 YYDKDF (reference sequence). CDR3: CATSRVAVPNYGYTF. The CDR3 bases are TGTGCCACCAGCAGAGTGGCAGTTCCTAACTATGGCTACACCTTC.

In this sample, this clonotype turned up many times. This chain joins TRBV12-3 or TRBV12-4 and TRBJ1-1; D is undetermined. The CDR3 is 13 residues long. V gave up 2 bases and J gave up 1 base, with 5 bases separating them. The CDR3 coding sequence is TGTGCCAGCAGTTTACATGAGAACACTGAAGCTTTCTTT. This codes for CASSLHENTEAFF.

V usage is TRBV6-1 and J usage is TRBJ2-7; 8 bases align to TRBD2. This CDR3 comprises 16 residues. V was pared by 6 bases and J by 3 bases, with 13 bases of the junction left unmatched. CDR1 and CDR2 from the germline V gene are MNHNS and SASEGT. CDR3 sequence reads: CASRTGGGAQGYEQYF. Written as DNA, the CDR3 is TGTGCCAGCAGGACCGGGGGGGGCGCCCAGGGCTACGAGCAGTACTTC.

This clonotype was observed many times. The CDR3 DNA reads TGTGCCAGCAGCTCAAGCGTAGGAAACATTCAGTACTTC. It yields the protein CASSSSVGNIQYF. The chain combines TRBV3-1 with TRBJ2-4; no clear D gene. The CDR3 is 13 amino acids. The V end was cut by 5 bases, the J end by 6 bases, with 11 bases between. Germline lookup yields CDR1 LGHDT and CDR2 YNNKEL (reference sequence).

This clonotype was detected ten times or more. V and J are TRBV6-5 and TRBJ2-3, with TRBD2 identical over 10 bases. Unmatched junction bases numbered 13, after V lost 2 bases and J lost 2 bases. This CDR3 is built from 19 residues. CDR1 is MNHEY and CDR2 is SVGAGI in the germline V gene. CDR3 region: CASSYLGRSGGAVTDTQYF. The CDR3 coding sequence is TGTGCCAGCAGTTACCTGGGTCGGAGCGGGGGGGCTGTCACAGATACGCAGTATTTT.

This clonotype has at least ten counts. The V gene is TRBV9, the J gene TRBJ2-5, with a possible D match to TRBD2 (5 bases). V shed 2 bases and J shed 4 bases, with 12 bases lying between them. Germline V CDR1 and CDR2: SGDLS, YYNGEE. This CDR3 contains 14 residues. DNA of the CDR3: TGTGCCAGCAGCGTGACTACGATTGGAGAGACCCAGTACTTC. Its protein product is CASSVTTIGETQYF.

This clonotype was observed many times. The gene calls are TRBV27 and TRBJ2-5; D may be TRBD1 (6 bases). The CDR3 is 13 residues long. Trimming left V 8 bases short and J 2 bases short, with 12 bases between. In germline, CDR1 is MNHEY, CDR2 SMNVEV (reference sequence). CDR3 bases: TGTGCCAGCGCTCAGGACAGACAAGAGACCCAGTACTTC. This sequence encodes CASAQDRQETQYF.

The table lists this clonotype with many counts. V is TRBV20-1 and J is TRBJ2-2; D might be TRBD1 or TRBD2, each matching 5 bases. Looked up from germline, CDR1 is DFQATT and CDR2 is SNEGSKA (reference sequence). Trimming shortened V by 2 bases and J by 6 bases, and 16 bases separated the two germline ends. The CDR3 consists of 15 residues. CDR3 coding DNA: TGCAGTGCTAGATCGGGCCACTGGGGACCCGGGGAGCTGTTTTTT. It is translated as CSARSGHWGPGELFF.

This clonotype has ten or more counts. The chain is built from TRBV29-1 and TRBJ2-7; a weak D match, TRBD1 (5 bases). V lost 5 bases and J 0 bases, leaving 14 bases between the germline ends. CDR1 and CDR2 from the germline V gene are SQVTM and ANQGSEA. The CDR3 sequence is 14 residues long. The DNA of the CDR3 is TGCAGCGTTATCCAGGGTCCTAACTCCTACGAGCAGTACTTC. This gives the protein CSVIQGPNSYEQYF.

This clonotype was counted only a few times. The rearrangement uses TRBV30 and TRBJ2-2; no clear D gene. Germline V gene data show CDR1 as GTSNPN and CDR2 as SVGIG (reference sequence). CDR3 length: 13 residues. V was clipped by 7 bases and J by 0 bases, with 9 bases between them. Here the CDR3 reads CAFSPANTGELFF. The CDR3 bases are TGTGCCTTTTCCCCAGCGAACACCGGGGAGCTGTTTTTT.

This clonotype appeared many times. This CDR3 reads CASSLVGGGYEQYF. The CDR3 region has the DNA TGTGCCAGCAGCTTAGTTGGGGGCGGTTACGAGCAGTACTTC. The V call is TRBV7-8, the J call TRBJ2-7; tentative D call: TRBD1 (6 bases). CDR1 SGHVS and CDR2 FQNEAQ come from the germline V gene. Between the trimmed V and J ends, which lost 1 base and 4 bases, there was a span of 11 bases. The CDR3 consists of 14 residues. The complete variable domain, with remaining parts taken from reference TRBV7-8 and TRBJ2-7, reads GAGVSQSPRYKVAKRGQDVALRCDPISGHVSLFWYQQALGQGPEFLTYFQNEAQLDKSGLPSDRFFAERPEGSVSTLKIQRTQQEDSAVYLCASSLVGGGYEQYFGPGTRLTVT.

The chain is built from TRBV30 and TRBJ2-7; 7 bases are a match to TRBD1. V was clipped by 5 bases and J by 4 bases; unmatched bases: 5. The CDR3 runs 12 residues. Germline-derived CDR1 and CDR2 are GTSNPN and SVGIG (reference sequence). This chain's CDR3 is CAWGYRGYEQYF. In DNA form, the CDR3 reads TGTGCCTGGGGGTACAGGGGATACGAGCAGTACTTC. The full variable domain, rest sourced from reference TRBV30 and TRBJ2-7, is SQTIHQWPATLVQPVGSPLSLECTVEGTSNPNLYWYRQAAGRGLQLLFYSVGIGQISSEVPQNLSASRPQDRQFILSSKKLLLSDSGFYLCAWGYRGYEQYFGPGTRLTVT.

This clonotype was recorded a few times. The chain carries TRBV7-8 and TRBJ2-7, with 8 bases aligning to TRBD2. CDR1 and CDR2 from the germline V gene are SGHVS and FQNEAQ. Trimming took 4 bases from V and 3 from J; bases not matched to a gene: 8. The CDR3 has 15 amino acids. Here the CDR3 DNA reads TGTGCCAGCAGCTCCCGCCGGCTAGCGGGCTACGAGCAGTACTTC. Protein product: CASSSRRLAGYEQYF.

This clonotype was observed a few times. The chain couples TRBV7-2 to TRBJ2-2; no firm D call. Germline V gives CDR1 SGHTA, CDR2 FQGNSA. Trimming cost V 3 bases and J 6 bases, with 11 bases left between them. This CDR3 has 14 residues. CDR3 nucleotides: TGTGCCAGCAGCTTTGATCTCGCCGCCGGGGAGCTGTTTTTT. Translation gives CASSFDLAAGELFF.

This clonotype occurred many times. The rearrangement links TRBV11-1 to TRBJ2-6, with 10 bases lining up with TRBD1. CDR3 length: 19 residues. J gave up 0 bases and V 5 bases, and 10 bases lay outside the gene matches. Germline V CDR1 and CDR2: SGHAT, FQDESV (reference sequence). The CDR3 loop is CASSPSGTGDSSGANVLTF. The CDR3 DNA sequence: TGTGCCAGCAGCCCATCCGGGACAGGGGACTCCTCTGGGGCCAACGTCCTGACTTTC.

This clonotype was observed at least ten times. This chain joins TRBV30 and TRBJ1-1; D remains unclear. The CDR3 has 13 residues. The germline CDR1 and CDR2 sequences are GTSNPN and SVGIG (reference sequence). Between the trimmed V and J ends, which lost 3 bases and 3 bases, there was a span of 11 bases. The CDR3 region is CAWRPGRDTEAFF. The CDR3 DNA reads as TGTGCCTGGAGACCTGGGAGAGACACTGAAGCTTTCTTT.

Ten or more counts support this clonotype. This chain links TRBV6-1 with TRBJ2-7, with D hard to call. The CDR3 sequence is 13 residues long. V lost 6 bases to trimming and J lost 4 bases, with 13 bases between them. Germline V gene lookup returns CDR1 MNHNS and CDR2 SASEGT. CDR3 region: CASRESSKYEQYF. CDR3 nucleotides: TGTGCCAGCAGGGAATCAAGCAAGTACGAGCAGTACTTC.

This clonotype was observed many times. The chain is built from TRBV27 and TRBJ2-7; TRBD2 matches 9 bases. With 2 bases clipped from V and 4 bases from J, the junction kept 3 bases outside the gene matches. This CDR3 region has 14 residues. The germline gives CDR1 MNHEY, CDR2 SMNVEV (reference sequence). The CDR3 protein is CASSLGSGGYEQYF. CDR3 coding DNA: TGTGCCAGCAGTTTAGGTAGCGGGGGATACGAGCAGTACTTC.